A single sample gave rise to the 23 T cell receptor beta chains below, sequenced in a study of T cell responses to AZD1222 COVID-19 vaccine. Profiled with immunoSEQ multiplex PCR; TCRdb holds only in-frame clones, not every one. The sample includes around 110,000 clones, roughly 90% seen only once; the top ten take around 8.6%. Sequenced here: peripheral blood, sampled 28 days after the second AZD1222 dose. The receptors come from an adult who received the AZD1222 COVID-19 vaccine.

J is TRBJ1-1 and V is TRBV10-1; tentative D call: TRBD1 (6 bases). The CDR3 runs 16 residues. Germline CDR1 WNHNN, CDR2 SYGVQD (reference sequence). Deletions cut 0 bases from V and 4 bases from J, with 15 bases between. The CDR3 bases are TGCGCCAGCAGTGAGTCGAAACTGGGGGGCTTCACTGAAGCTTTCTTT. Its protein product is CASSESKLGGFTEAFF.

CDR3 DNA: TGCGCCAGCAGCCAAGATCAAACAGGGGGGTATGGCTACACCTTC. Protein product: CASSQDQTGGYGYTF. The genes are TRBV4-1 and TRBJ1-2, with 8 nucleotides matching TRBD1. V shed 0 bases and J 5 bases; nucleotides not matched to a gene: 5. The CDR3 totals 15 residues. Germline V gives CDR1 MGHRA, CDR2 YSYEKL.

The chain couples TRBV7-9 to TRBJ1-1, with D unresolved. Trimming took off 3 bases at V and 5 bases at J, with 10 bases between the two ends. Germline loops: CDR1 SEHNR, CDR2 FQNEAQ (reference sequence). This CDR3 comprises 13 residues. The CDR3 protein is CASSLNIRTEAFF. CDR3 in DNA: TGTGCCAGCAGCTTGAATATAAGGACTGAAGCTTTCTTT.

V usage is TRBV6-1 and J usage is TRBJ1-2; D call uncertain. The CDR3 extends over 15 amino acids. In germline, CDR1 is MNHNS, CDR2 SASEGT. Trimming removed 0 bases at V and 3 bases at J, with 11 bases between. The CDR3 here is CASSEATTRDYGYTF. DNA for the CDR3: TGTGCCAGCAGTGAAGCCACAACACGGGACTATGGCTACACCTTC.

Only one count was recorded for this clone. This sequence joins TRBV28 and TRBJ1-5, with D possibly being TRBD1 (5 bases). V was pared by 6 bases and J by 5 bases, with 17 bases between. Germline CDR1 reads MDHEN; CDR2 reads SYDVKM. This CDR3 has 15 amino acids. The CDR3 is CASSLGGANDQPQHF. Here the CDR3 DNA reads TGTGCCAGCAGCCTCGGGGGAGCTAACGATCAGCCCCAGCATTTT.

This chain uses TRBV25-1 with TRBJ2-3; D unclear. The CDR3 contains 15 residues. Germline V gene data show CDR1 as MGHDK and CDR2 as SYGVNS. V was cut by 7 bases and J by 0 bases, with 14 bases left in between. CDR3 in DNA: TGTGCCAGCACCCCGTCCCGGGTCAGCACAGATACGCAGTATTTT. Translated, it gives CASTPSRVSTDTQYF.

The chain combines TRBV19 with TRBJ1-4, with D possibly matching TRBD1 (6 bases). The germline V gene encodes CDR1 LNHDA and CDR2 SQIVND (reference sequence). The CDR3 has 13 residues. Trimming took off 5 bases at V and 5 bases at J, with 9 bases between the two ends. The CDR3 coding sequence is TGTGCCAGTAGTCCCGACAGGAATGAAAAACTGTTTTTT. Translating it yields CASSPDRNEKLFF.

The chain links TRBV24-1 to TRBJ1-4, with D possibly TRBD1 on 6 matching bases. Germline CDR1 and CDR2: KGHDR and SFDVKD. CDR3 length: 17 residues. The V gene lost 4 bases and the J gene lost 7 bases, with 21 bases spanning the gap. As DNA, the CDR3 is TGTGCCACCAGTGAAGGGGCTGGGGAGACCAGGGGTGAAAAACTGTTTTTT. It yields the protein CATSEGAGETRGEKLFF.

The chain recombines TRBV7-9 with TRBJ1-3; D gene uncertain. The germline V gene has CDR1 SEHNR and CDR2 FQNEAQ (reference sequence). Between the trimmed V and J ends, which lost 1 base and 9 bases, there was a span of 10 bases. The CDR3 is made up of 13 amino acids. CDR3 sequence reads: CASSLEGRATIYF. CDR3 sequence (DNA): TGTGCCAGCAGCTTAGAAGGTCGGGCCACCATATATTTT.

This chain links TRBV5-1 with TRBJ1-1, with TRBD1 matching 8 bases. The germline V gene encodes CDR1 SGHRS and CDR2 YFSETQ. V shed 4 bases and J 11 bases; nucleotides not matched to a gene: 10. This CDR3 has 13 residues. CDR3 sequence reads: CASSQKTGGGAFF. DNA of the CDR3: TGCGCCAGCAGCCAGAAAACAGGGGGAGGGGCTTTCTTT.

The gene calls are TRBV7-2 and TRBJ1-5; D ambiguous. V lost 1 base, J lost 4 bases, and 5 bases lay in between. The CDR3 consists of 13 residues. CDR1 SGHTA and CDR2 FQGNSA come from the germline V gene. The CDR3: CASSLEVNQPQHF. Written as DNA, the CDR3 is TGTGCCAGCAGCTTAGAGGTAAATCAGCCCCAGCATTTT.

V is TRBV3-1 (or the pseudogene TRBV3-2) and J is TRBJ2-7; 11 bases fit TRBD2. V was clipped by 4 bases and J by 0 bases; unmatched bases: 2. CDR3 size: 15 residues. Germline loops: CDR1 LGHDT, CDR2 YNNKEL (reference sequence). DNA of the CDR3: TGTGCCAGCAGCCCGGGACTAGCGGCCTCCTACGAGCAGTACTTC. Amino acids: CASSPGLAASYEQYF.

J is TRBJ1-3 and V is TRBV21-1; the table's TRBD1 call for D was not verified on the DNA. TRBV21-1 is classified as a pseudogene. The CDR3 is made up of 18 amino acids. The CDR3 loop reads CASSPRVEQGPIGNTIYF. The CDR3 nucleotides read TGTGCCAGCAGCCCACGCGTCGAACAGGGCCCCATTGGAAACACCATATATTTT.

The rearrangement joins TRBV19 to TRBJ1-2; D may be TRBD1 (6 bases). CDR1 is LNHDA and CDR2 is SQIVND in the germline V gene (reference sequence). The CDR3 covers 15 residues. The V gene lost 7 bases and the J gene lost 6 bases, with 21 bases spanning the gap. CDR3 DNA sequence: TGTGCCAGTACCCTTCCCGGACAGTTCACCAATGGCTACACCTTC. It codes for CASTLPGQFTNGYTF.

The chain recombines TRBV30 with TRBJ1-5; TRBD1 agrees at 7 bases. The CDR3 runs to 14 residues. V shed 5 bases and J 3 bases; nucleotides not matched to a gene: 7. Germline CDR1 reads GTSNPN; CDR2 reads SVGIG (reference sequence). CDR3 region: CAWGQAAYNQPQHF. The CDR3 coding sequence is TGTGCCTGGGGACAGGCCGCCTACAATCAGCCCCAGCATTTT.

This chain links TRBV5-1 with TRBJ2-6; weak D call: TRBD1 (6 bases). The germline CDR1 and CDR2 sequences are SGHRS and YFSETQ. This CDR3 is built from 16 residues. V was pared by 4 bases and J by 0 bases, with 11 bases between. CDR3 in amino acids: CASSEGDNSGANVLTF. The CDR3, as DNA: TGCGCCAGCAGCGAAGGGGACAACTCTGGGGCCAACGTCCTGACTTTC.

The rearrangement uses TRBV6-5 and TRBJ2-7, with 8 bases fitting TRBD1. Germline CDR1 MNHEY, CDR2 SVGAGI. The V and J ends lost 5 bases and 4 bases, in that order; junction bases with no gene match: 7. The CDR3 contains 14 residues. The CDR3 DNA is TGTGCCAGCAGTAGACGGACAGGGTGGTACGAGCAGTACTTC. It is translated as CASSRRTGWYEQYF.

V is TRBV28 and J is TRBJ1-6, with 9 positions matching TRBD1. The V segment lost 4 bases and the J segment 0 bases; nucleotides outside the gene matches: 4. The CDR3 consists of 17 residues. The germline CDR1 and CDR2 sequences are MDHEN and SYDVKM. The CDR3 coding sequence is TGTGCCAGCAGTTCGGACAGGGGAAGCTCCTATAATTCACCCCTCCACTTT. It yields the protein CASSSDRGSSYNSPLHF.

V is TRBV11-2 and J is TRBJ2-7, with D perhaps TRBD1 (6 bases). CDR3 length: 13 amino acids. Trimming pared 3 bases from V and 2 bases from J, leaving 8 bases between. Germline CDR1 is SGHAT and CDR2 is FQNNGV. CDR3 amino acids: CASSLQGTYEQYF. CDR3 nucleotides: TGTGCCAGCAGCTTGCAGGGGACCTACGAGCAGTACTTC.

The chain couples TRBV4-3 to TRBJ2-1; D is unclear. The CDR3 contains 16 residues. The ends were cut back, 0 bases at V and 4 bases at J, with 13 bases in the middle. The germline V gene has CDR1 LGHNA and CDR2 YSLEER. The CDR3 sequence is CASSQDSGTRYNEQFF. In DNA form, the CDR3 reads TGCGCCAGCAGCCAAGATTCCGGCACCCGATACAATGAGCAGTTCTTC.

The chain links TRBV10-3 to TRBJ2-7; 8 nucleotides align to TRBD2. CDR3 size: 14 residues. After removal of 6 bases from V and 3 bases from J, the junction contained 7 bases not matched to a gene. Germline lookup yields CDR1 ENHRY and CDR2 SYGVKD. The DNA of the CDR3 is TGTGCCATCAGAGGGGAGCGGGAGTACTACGAGCAGTACTTC. Translated, it gives CAIRGEREYYEQYF.

This sequence joins TRBV5-1 and TRBJ2-1, with D perhaps matching TRBD2 (6 bases). The CDR3 sequence is 13 residues long. Germline V gives CDR1 SGHRS, CDR2 YFSETQ. Trimming pared 7 bases from V and 8 bases from J, leaving 16 bases between. In DNA form, the CDR3 reads TGCGCCAGCTCTTGGGTAGCTAGCGATGAGCAGTTCTTC. Its protein is CASSWVASDEQFF.

About this clone itself: The same CDR3 also results from other DNA sequences found in this sample. The chain is built from TRBV5-1 and TRBJ2-7, with a possible D match to TRBD1 (6 bases). This CDR3 has 14 residues. The germline CDR1 and CDR2 sequences are SGHRS and YFSETQ. V lost 0 bases, J lost 6 bases, and 13 bases lay in between. CDR3 protein: CASSLGTAQGEQYF. CDR3 nucleotides: TGCGCCAGCAGCTTGGGGACAGCCCAGGGCGAGCAGTACTTC.